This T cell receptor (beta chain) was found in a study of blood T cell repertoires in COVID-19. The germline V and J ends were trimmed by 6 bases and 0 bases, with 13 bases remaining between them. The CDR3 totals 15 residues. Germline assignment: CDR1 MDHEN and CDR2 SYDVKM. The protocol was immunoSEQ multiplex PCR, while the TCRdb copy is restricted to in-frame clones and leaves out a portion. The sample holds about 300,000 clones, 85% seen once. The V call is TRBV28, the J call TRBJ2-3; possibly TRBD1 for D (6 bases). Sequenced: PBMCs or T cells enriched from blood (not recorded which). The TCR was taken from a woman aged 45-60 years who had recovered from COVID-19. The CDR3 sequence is CASRGTLSSTDTQYF. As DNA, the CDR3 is TGTGCCAGCAGGGGGACATTATCTAGCACAGATACGCAGTATTTT.